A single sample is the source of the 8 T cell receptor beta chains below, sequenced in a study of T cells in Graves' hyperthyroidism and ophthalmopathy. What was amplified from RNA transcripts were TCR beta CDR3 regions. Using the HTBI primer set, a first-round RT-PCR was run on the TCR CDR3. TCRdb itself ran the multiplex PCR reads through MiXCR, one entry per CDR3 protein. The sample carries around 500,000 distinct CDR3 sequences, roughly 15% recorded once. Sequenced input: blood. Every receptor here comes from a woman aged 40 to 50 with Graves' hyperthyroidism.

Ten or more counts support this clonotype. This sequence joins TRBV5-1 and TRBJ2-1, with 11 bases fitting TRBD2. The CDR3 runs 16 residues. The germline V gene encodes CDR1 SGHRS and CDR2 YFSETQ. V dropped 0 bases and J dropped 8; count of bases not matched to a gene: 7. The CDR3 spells CASSLGATSGSYEQFF. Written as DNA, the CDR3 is TGCGCCAGCAGCTTGGGTGCCACTAGCGGGAGTTATGAGCAGTTCTTC.

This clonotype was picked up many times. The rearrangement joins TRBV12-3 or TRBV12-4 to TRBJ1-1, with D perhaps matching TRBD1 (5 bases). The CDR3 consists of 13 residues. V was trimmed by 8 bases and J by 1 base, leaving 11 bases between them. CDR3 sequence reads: CASSRQGNTEAFF. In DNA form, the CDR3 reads TGTGCCAGCTCACGTCAGGGGAACACTGAAGCTTTCTTT.

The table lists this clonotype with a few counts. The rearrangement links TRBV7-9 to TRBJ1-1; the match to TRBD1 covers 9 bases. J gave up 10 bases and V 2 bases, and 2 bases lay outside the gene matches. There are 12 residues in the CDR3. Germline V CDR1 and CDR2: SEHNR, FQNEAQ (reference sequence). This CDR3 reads CASSLQTGGAFF. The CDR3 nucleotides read TGTGCCAGCAGCTTACAGACAGGGGGAGCTTTCTTT.

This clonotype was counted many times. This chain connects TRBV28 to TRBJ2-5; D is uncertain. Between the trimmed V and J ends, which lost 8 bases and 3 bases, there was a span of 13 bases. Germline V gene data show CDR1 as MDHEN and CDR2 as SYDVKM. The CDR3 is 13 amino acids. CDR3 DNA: TGTGCCAGCGCCAGAGTGGGAAAAGAGACCCAGTACTTC. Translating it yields CASARVGKETQYF. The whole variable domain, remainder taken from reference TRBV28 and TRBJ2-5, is DVKVTQSSRYLVKRTGEKVFLECVQDMDHENMFWYRQDPGLGLRLIYFSYDVKMKEKGDIPEGYSVSREKKERFSLILESASTNQTSMYLCASARVGKETQYFGPGTRLLVL.

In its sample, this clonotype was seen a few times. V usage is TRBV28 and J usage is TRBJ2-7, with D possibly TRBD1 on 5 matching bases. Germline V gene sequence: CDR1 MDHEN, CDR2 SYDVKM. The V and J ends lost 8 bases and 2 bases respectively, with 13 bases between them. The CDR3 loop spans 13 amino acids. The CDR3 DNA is TGTGCCAGCCAAAGGGGTAATCCCTACGAGCAGTACTTC. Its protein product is CASQRGNPYEQYF.

CDR3: CASTSGYNEQYF. The CDR3 bases are TGTGCCAGCACTTCGGGGTACAACGAGCAGTACTTC. The V gene is TRBV27, the J gene TRBJ2-7; weak D call: TRBD2 (5 bases). Germline V gene data show CDR1 as MNHEY and CDR2 as SMNVEV (reference sequence). This CDR3 has 12 amino acids. V lost 7 bases and J 5 bases, leaving 12 bases between the germline ends.

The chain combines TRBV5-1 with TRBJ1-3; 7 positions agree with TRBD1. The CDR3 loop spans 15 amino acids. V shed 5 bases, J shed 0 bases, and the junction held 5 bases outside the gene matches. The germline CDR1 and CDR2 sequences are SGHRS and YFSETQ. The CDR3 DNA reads TGCGCCAGCAGGGACAGGCCTCTCTCTGGAAACACCATATATTTT. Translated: CASRDRPLSGNTIYF.

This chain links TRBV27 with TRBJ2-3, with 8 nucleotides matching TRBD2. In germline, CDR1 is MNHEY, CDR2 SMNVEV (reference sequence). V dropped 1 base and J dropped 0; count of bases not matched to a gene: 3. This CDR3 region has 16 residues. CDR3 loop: CASSLYSGTSTDTQYF. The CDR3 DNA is TGTGCCAGCAGTTTATATAGCGGGACTAGCACAGATACGCAGTATTTT.